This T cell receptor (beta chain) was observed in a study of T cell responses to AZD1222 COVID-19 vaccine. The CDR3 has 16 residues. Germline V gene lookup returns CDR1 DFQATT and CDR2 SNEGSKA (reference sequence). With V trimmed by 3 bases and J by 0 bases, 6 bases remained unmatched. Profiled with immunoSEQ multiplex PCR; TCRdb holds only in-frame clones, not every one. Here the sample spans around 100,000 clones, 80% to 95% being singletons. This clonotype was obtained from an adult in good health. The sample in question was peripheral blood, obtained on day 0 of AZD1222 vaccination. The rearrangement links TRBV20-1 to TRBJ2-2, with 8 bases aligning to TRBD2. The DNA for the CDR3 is TGCAGTGCTAGTTATGCGGGGGGTGCGAACACCGGGGAGCTGTTTTTT. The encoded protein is CSASYAGGANTGELFF.